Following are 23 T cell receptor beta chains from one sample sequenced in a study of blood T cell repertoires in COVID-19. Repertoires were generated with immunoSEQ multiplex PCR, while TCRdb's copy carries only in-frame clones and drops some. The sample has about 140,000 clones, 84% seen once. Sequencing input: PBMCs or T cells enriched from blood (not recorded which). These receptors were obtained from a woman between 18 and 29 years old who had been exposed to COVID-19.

The CDR3 nucleotides are TGCAGCGTAACTGCCCCCTCTGGAAACACCATATATTTT. This translates into CSVTAPSGNTIYF. The chain combines TRBV29-1 with TRBJ1-3; D ambiguous. CDR1 SQVTM and CDR2 ANQGSEA come from the germline V gene. The CDR3 covers 13 residues. Trimming pared 6 bases from V and 0 bases from J, leaving 9 bases between.

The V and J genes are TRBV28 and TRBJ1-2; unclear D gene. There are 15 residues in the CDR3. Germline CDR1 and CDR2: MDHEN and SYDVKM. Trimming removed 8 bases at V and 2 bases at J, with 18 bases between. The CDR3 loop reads CASSAVLEVNYGYTF. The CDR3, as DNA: TGTGCCAGCTCCGCAGTACTGGAGGTAAACTATGGCTACACCTTC.

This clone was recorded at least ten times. CDR3 nucleotides: TGTGCCAGCTTTGGGAGACAGGATAACTATGGCTACACCTTC. Amino acids: CASFGRQDNYGYTF. This chain joins TRBV2 and TRBJ1-2; D may be TRBD1 (6 bases). CDR3 length: 14 residues. V shed 8 bases and J shed 1 base, with 14 bases lying between them. The germline V gene has CDR1 SNHLY and CDR2 FYNNEI.

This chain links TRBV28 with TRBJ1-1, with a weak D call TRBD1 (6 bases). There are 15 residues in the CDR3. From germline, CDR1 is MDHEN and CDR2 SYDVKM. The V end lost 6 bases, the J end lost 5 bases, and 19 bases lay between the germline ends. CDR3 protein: CASRYSGAVGTEAFF. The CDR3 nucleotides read TGTGCCAGCAGGTACTCAGGGGCCGTGGGGACTGAAGCTTTCTTT.

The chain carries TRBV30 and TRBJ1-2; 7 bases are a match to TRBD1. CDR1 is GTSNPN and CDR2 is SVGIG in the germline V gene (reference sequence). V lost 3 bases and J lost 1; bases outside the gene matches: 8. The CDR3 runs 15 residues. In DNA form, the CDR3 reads TGTGCCTGGAGCAGTGCAGGGGGGAATAACTATGGCTACACCTTC. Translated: CAWSSAGGNNYGYTF.

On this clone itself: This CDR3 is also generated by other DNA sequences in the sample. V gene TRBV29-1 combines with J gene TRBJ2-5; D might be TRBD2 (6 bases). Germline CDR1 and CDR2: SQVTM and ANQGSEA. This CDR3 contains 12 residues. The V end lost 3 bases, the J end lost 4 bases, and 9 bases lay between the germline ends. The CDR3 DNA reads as TGCAGCGTTGAGGGGGGTGGAGAGACCCAGTACTTC. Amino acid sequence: CSVEGGGETQYF.

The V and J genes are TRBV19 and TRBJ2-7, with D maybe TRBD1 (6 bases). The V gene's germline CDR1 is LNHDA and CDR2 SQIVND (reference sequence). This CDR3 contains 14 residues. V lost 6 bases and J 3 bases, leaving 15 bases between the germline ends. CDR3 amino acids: CASSPGTMIYEQYF. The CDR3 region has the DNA TGTGCCAGTAGCCCCGGGACAATGATCTACGAGCAGTACTTC.

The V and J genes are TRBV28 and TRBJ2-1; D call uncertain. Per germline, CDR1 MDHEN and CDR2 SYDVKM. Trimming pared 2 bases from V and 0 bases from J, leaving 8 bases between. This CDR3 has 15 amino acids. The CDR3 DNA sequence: TGTGCCAGCAGTTTAACCTTGAGCTCCTACAATGAGCAGTTCTTC. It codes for CASSLTLSSYNEQFF.

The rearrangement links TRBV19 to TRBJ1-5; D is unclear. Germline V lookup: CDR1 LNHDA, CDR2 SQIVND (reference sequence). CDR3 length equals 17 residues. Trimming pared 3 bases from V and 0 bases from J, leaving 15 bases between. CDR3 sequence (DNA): TGTGCCAGTAGTATTTTCGGGGTGGGATCTAGCAATCAGCCCCAGCATTTT. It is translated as CASSIFGVGSSNQPQHF.

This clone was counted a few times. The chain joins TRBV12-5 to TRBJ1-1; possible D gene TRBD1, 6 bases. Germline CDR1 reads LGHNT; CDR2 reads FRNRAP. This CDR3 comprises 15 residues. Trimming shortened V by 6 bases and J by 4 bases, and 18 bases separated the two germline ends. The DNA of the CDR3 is TGTGCTAGTGGCCATTCACAGGGATATAGCACTGAAGCTTTCTTT. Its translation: CASGHSQGYSTEAFF. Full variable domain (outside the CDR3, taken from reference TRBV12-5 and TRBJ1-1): DARVTQTPRHKVTEMGQEVTMRCQPILGHNTVFWYRQTMMQGLELLAYFRNRAPLDDSGMPKDRFSAEMPDATLATLKIQPSEPRDSAVYFCASGHSQGYSTEAFFGQGTRLTVV.

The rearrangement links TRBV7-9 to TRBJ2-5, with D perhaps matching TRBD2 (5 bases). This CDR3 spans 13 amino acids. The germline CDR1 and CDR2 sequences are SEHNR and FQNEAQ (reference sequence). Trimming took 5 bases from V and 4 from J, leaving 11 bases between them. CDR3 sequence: CASSRSGLETQYF. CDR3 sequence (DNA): TGTGCCAGCAGCCGCAGCGGTCTAGAGACCCAGTACTTC. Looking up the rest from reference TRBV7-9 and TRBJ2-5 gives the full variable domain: DTGVSQNPRHKITKRGQNVTFRCDPISEHNRLYWYRQTLGQGPEFLTYFQNEAQLEKSRLLSDRFSAERPKGSFSTLEIQRTEQGDSAMYLCASSRSGLETQYFGPGTRLLVL.

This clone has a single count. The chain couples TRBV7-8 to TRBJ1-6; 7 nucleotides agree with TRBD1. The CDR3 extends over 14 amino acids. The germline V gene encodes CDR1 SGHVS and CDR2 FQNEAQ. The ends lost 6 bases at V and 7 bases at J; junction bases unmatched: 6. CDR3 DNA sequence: TGTGCCAGCAGACAAGGGACAGCAAATTCACCCCTCCACTTT. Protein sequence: CASRQGTANSPLHF.

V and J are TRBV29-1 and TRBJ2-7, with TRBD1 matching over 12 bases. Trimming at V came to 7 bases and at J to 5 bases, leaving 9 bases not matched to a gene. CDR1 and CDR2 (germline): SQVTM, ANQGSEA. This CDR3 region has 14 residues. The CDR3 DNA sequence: TGCAGCGCCAGTACTGGGACAGGGGGCCACGAGCAGTACTTC. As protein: CSASTGTGGHEQYF.

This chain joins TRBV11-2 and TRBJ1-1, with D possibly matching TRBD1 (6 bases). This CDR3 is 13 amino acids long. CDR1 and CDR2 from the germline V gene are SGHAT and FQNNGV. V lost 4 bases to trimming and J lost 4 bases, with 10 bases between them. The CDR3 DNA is TGTGCCAGCAGCTCTCAGGGGATCACTGAAGCTTTCTTT. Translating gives CASSSQGITEAFF. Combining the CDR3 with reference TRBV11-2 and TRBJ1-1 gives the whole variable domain EAGVAQSPRYKIIEKRQSVAFWCNPISGHATLYWYQQILGQGPKLLIQFQNNGVVDDSQLPKDRFSAERLKGVDSTLKIQPAKLEDSAVYLCASSSQGITEAFFGQGTRLTVV.

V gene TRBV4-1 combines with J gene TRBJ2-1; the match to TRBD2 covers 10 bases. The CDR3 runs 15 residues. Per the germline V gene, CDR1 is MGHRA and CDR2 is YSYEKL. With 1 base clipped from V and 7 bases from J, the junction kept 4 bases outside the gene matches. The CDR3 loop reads CASSQGLAGENEQFF. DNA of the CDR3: TGCGCCAGCAGCCAAGGCCTAGCGGGAGAAAATGAGCAGTTCTTC.

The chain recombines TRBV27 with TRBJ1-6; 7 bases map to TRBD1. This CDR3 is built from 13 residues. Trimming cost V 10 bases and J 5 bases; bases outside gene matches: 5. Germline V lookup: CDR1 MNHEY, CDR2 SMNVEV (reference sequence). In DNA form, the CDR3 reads TGTGCCACCAGGGGACAGAATAATTCACCCCTCCACTTT. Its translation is CATRGQNNSPLHF.

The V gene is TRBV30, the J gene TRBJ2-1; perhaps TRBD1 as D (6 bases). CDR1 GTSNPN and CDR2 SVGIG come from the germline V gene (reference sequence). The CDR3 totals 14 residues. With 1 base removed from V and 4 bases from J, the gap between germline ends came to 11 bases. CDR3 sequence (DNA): TGTGCCTGGAGTGAAGGGGACACTTACAATGAGCAGTTCTTC. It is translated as CAWSEGDTYNEQFF.

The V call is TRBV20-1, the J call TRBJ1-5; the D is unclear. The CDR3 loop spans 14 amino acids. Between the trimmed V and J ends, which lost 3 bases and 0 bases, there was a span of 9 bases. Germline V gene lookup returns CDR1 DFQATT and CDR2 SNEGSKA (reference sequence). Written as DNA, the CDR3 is TGCAGTGCTAGTTTGGGCATTAGCAATCAGCCCCAGCATTTT. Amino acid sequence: CSASLGISNQPQHF.

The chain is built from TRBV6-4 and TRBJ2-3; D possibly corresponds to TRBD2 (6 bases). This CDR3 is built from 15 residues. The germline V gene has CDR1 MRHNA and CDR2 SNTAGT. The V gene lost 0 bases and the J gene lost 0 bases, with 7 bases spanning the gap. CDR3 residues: CASSDSAGSTDTQYF. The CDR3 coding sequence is TGTGCCAGCAGTGACTCTGCGGGAAGCACAGATACGCAGTATTTT.

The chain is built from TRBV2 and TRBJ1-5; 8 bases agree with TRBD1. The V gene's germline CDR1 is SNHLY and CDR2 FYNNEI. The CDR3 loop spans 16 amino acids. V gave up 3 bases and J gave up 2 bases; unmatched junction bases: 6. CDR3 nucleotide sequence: TGTGCCAGCAGTGATCCCAGGGGGCGCGGCAATCAGCCCCAGCATTTT. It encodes CASSDPRGRGNQPQHF.

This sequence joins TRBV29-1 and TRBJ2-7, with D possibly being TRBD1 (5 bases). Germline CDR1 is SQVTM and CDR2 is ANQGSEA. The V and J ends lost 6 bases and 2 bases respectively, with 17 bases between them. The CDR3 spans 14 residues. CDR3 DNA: TGCAGCGTCACAGGAGCCAGGTCTGCCTACGAGCAGTACTTC. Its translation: CSVTGARSAYEQYF.

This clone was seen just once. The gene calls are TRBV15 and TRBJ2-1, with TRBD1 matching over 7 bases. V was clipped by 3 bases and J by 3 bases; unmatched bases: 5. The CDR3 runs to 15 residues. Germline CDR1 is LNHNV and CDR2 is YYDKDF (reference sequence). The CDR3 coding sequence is TGTGCCACCAGCAGCCGGGGACAGTACTACAATGAGCAGTTCTTC. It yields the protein CATSSRGQYYNEQFF.

CDR3 nucleotide sequence: TGTGCCAGTAGCCGGGACAGACATCTCACAGATACGCAGTATTTT. Its translation is CASSRDRHLTDTQYF. The rearrangement joins TRBV19 to TRBJ2-3; TRBD1 agrees at 7 bases. V lost 6 bases to trimming and J lost 2 bases; unmatched junction nucleotides: 8. Germline lookup yields CDR1 LNHDA and CDR2 SQIVND (reference sequence). The CDR3 spans 15 residues.